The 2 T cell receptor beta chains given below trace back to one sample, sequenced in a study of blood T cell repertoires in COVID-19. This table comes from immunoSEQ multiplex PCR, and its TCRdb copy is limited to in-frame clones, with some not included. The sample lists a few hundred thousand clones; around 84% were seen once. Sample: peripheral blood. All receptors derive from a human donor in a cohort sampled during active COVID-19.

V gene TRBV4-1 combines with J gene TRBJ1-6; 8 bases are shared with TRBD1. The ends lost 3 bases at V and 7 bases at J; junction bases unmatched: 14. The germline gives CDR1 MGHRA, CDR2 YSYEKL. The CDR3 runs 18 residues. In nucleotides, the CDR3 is TGCGCCAGCAGCCAGAACCGGGACAGGCCAATAACGAATTCACCCCTCCACTTT. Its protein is CASSQNRDRPITNSPLHF.

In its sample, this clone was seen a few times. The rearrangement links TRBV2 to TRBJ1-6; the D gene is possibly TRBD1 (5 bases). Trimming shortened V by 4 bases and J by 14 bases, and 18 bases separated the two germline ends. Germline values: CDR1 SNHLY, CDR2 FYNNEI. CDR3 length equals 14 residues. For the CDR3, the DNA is TGTGCCAGCAGTGGGGTCGTTCAGGGTGGGTCCCTCCACTTT. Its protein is CASSGVVQGGSLHF.